This TCR beta chain appears in the sequencing data of a study of cytomegalovirus exposure and HLA in healthy donors. The PCR contained 60 Vbeta and 13 Jbeta primers. Here immunoSEQ multiplex PCR was the method, and the copy in TCRdb shows in-frame clones only, minus some. This sample has tens of thousands of clones, with under 85% found just once. From germline, CDR1 is MNHNY and CDR2 SVGAGI (reference sequence). The CDR3 is made up of 15 amino acids. Trimming cost V 4 bases and J 2 bases; bases outside gene matches: 5. This TCR came from a woman in her 40s in good health and CMV-seronegative. The sample consisted of PBMCs. V is TRBV6-6 and J is TRBJ1-5; the match to TRBD1 covers 7 bases. The CDR3 nucleotides read TGTGCCAGCAGTTGGAGGGGACAGCGCAATCAGCCCCAGCATTTT. Residues: CASSWRGQRNQPQHF.